Each of the 11 T cell receptor beta chains below was sequenced from the same sample in a study of T cells expressing NK-cell markers. TCRdb re-called the 5' RACE reads; one entry per CDR3 protein, DNA not given. Its table lists some 440,000 distinct CDR3 sequences. The source material was blood T cells: a sorted CD56 or NKG2C T cell subset, CD4+ or CD8+ T cells, or bulk PBMC T cells (not recorded which). The receptor set was obtained from a woman in her 50s in good health.

The chain employs TRBV11-2 and TRBJ2-7; there is no DNA to check the TCRdb D call of TRBD1. Germline CDR1 SGHAT, CDR2 FQNNGV. The CDR3 runs to 16 residues. The CDR3 protein is CASSQGQGAGSYEQYF.

V is TRBV7-2 and J is TRBJ2-3; no DNA is available, so the TRBD2 call from TCRdb remains unchecked. The CDR3 is made up of 15 amino acids. Germline values: CDR1 SGHTA, CDR2 FQGNSA. Here the CDR3 reads CASSKSGGITDTQYF.

CDR3 region: CASRGGYGYTF. J is TRBJ1-2 and V is TRBV27. The CDR3 consists of 11 residues. In germline, CDR1 is MNHEY, CDR2 SMNVEV (reference sequence).

The chain carries TRBV12-3 or TRBV12-4 and TRBJ1-6. CDR3 length equals 14 residues. The CDR3 is CASSLMAGNSPLHF.

The V and J genes are TRBV18 and TRBJ2-1. Germline CDR1 reads KGHSH; CDR2 reads LQKENI. This CDR3 is built from 15 residues. This CDR3 is CASSPEKGAYNEQFF.

The CDR3 spells CASKGLGLSGRFF. The V call is TRBV6-1, the J call TRBJ2-1; no DNA is available, so the TRBD2 call from TCRdb remains unchecked. The germline V gene encodes CDR1 MNHNS and CDR2 SASEGT. The CDR3 sequence is 13 residues long.

This chain joins TRBV7-2 and TRBJ1-6; the D call of TRBD1 rests on TCRdb alone, since no DNA is present to check it. There are 15 residues in the CDR3. The germline gives CDR1 SGHTA, CDR2 FQGNSA. The CDR3 is CASSQRTGVGSPLHF.

The rearrangement links TRBV10-3 to TRBJ1-3. This CDR3 region has 14 residues. Germline V gene sequence: CDR1 ENHRY, CDR2 SYGVKD. Here the CDR3 reads CAISDVLGGNTIYF.

This rearrangement joins TRBV20-1 to TRBJ2-1; TCRdb names TRBD1, which stays unverified in the absence of DNA. Germline V gene lookup returns CDR1 DFQATT and CDR2 SNEGSKA (reference sequence). The CDR3 is 12 residues long. The CDR3 reads CSAARPNNEQFF.

This chain links TRBV5-5 with TRBJ1-5; TCRdb selects TRBD1, and the lack of DNA leaves this call unchecked. Germline CDR1 SGHKS, CDR2 YYEKEE (reference sequence). CDR3 length: 15 residues. The CDR3 reads CASSRRQSSNQPQHF.

V usage is TRBV6-2 or TRBV6-3 and J usage is TRBJ1-3. CDR1 and CDR2 from the germline V gene are MNHEY and SVGEGT. The CDR3 consists of 14 residues. CDR3 protein: CASRRVSSGNTIYF.